The source of this T cell receptor beta chain is a study of blood T cell repertoires in COVID-19. For the study at large: Some COVID-19 samples were acute and others convalescent; all came from the United States, Italy and Spain. PBMCs, B-cell-depleted T cells, or T cells provided the cDNA or gDNA that made up the material.

Clones were read by immunoSEQ multiplex PCR, and TCRdb kept only the in-frame ones, dropping some. The table shows approximately 330,000 clones, with more than 75% occurring only once. The length of the CDR3 is 16 residues. Germline loops: CDR1 SEHNR, CDR2 FQNEAQ (reference sequence). Losses at the gene ends were 5 bases for V and 4 bases for J; bases not matched to a gene: 11. This chain uses TRBV7-9 with TRBJ2-5, with 9 bases aligning to TRBD2. The TCR originated in a woman aged 45-65 years with active or convalescent COVID-19. Sequenced input: peripheral blood. The CDR3 DNA reads TGTGCCAGCAGCGCCCGGACTAGCGCGAACAGAGAGACCCAGTACTTC. Translation gives CASSARTSANRETQYF. Supplemented by reference TRBV7-9 and TRBJ2-5, the full variable domain reads DTGVSQNPRHKITKRGQNVTFRCDPISEHNRLYWYRQTLGQGPEFLTYFQNEAQLEKSRLLSDRFSAERPKGSFSTLEIQRTEQGDSAMYLCASSARTSANRETQYFGPGTRLLVL.